This T cell receptor beta chain was sequenced for a study of cytomegalovirus exposure and HLA in healthy donors. Germline assignment: CDR1 MNHEY and CDR2 SVGAGI. V was clipped by 10 bases and J by 0 bases, with 13 bases between them. This CDR3 has 14 residues. The PCR contained 60 Vbeta and 13 Jbeta primers. Sequencing was performed with immunoSEQ multiplex PCR; in TCRdb, only in-frame clones are kept and a portion is missing. The data show 100,000 to 150,000 clones, 81% seen once. Findings and caveats of the study: Most of the CMV-associated TCR beta chains (in a later analysis) appeared to be HLA-restricted. When a later analysis compared HLA-associated TCR beta chains with equally common others, the HLA-associated chains turned out to be more clonally expanded and to have lower generation probabilities.

This clone was seen once. Its antigen is still unknown. Input material: PBMCs. This clonotype was obtained from a man between 18 and 29 years old in good health and CMV-seronegative. The chain joins TRBV6-5 to TRBJ2-1; possible D gene TRBD1, 5 bases. CDR3 nucleotides: TGTGCCATCGGACCGGACAACTCCTACAATGAGCAGTTCTTC. Translated, it gives CAIGPDNSYNEQFF.